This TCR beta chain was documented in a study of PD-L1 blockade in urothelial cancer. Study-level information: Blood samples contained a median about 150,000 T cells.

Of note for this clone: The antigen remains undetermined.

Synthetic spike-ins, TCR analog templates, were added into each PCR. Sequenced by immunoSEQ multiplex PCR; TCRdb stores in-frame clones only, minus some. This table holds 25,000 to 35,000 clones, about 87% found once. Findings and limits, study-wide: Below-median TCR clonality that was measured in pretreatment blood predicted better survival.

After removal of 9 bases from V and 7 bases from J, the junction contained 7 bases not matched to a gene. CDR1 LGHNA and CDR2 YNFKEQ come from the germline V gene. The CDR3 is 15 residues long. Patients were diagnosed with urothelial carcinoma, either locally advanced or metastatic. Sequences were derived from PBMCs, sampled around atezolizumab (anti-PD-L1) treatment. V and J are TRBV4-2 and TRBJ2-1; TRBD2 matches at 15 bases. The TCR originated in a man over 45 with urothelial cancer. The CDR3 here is CASKRGTSGGNEQFF. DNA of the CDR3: TGTGCCAGTAAACGTGGGACTAGCGGGGGGAATGAGCAGTTCTTC.